The rows below give T cell receptor beta chains drawn from one sample of a study of T cells in localized non-small cell lung cancer. Profiling relied on immunoSEQ multiplex PCR, and the TCRdb table lists in-frame clones only, not all of them. This table has 25,000 to 35,000 clones, around 93% appearing once. The sequencing used PBMCs, collected before any cancer treatment. The receptors here all came from a man between 40 and 70 years old with stage II lung adenocarcinoma. Each CDR3 is given with its conserved first and last residue. The D gene is left open where the match is weak. Expanded clones get a size class; other rows say once, few or many, or leave the size out.

j_call clone_size v_call d_call cdr3_nt cdr3_aa
TRBJ2-7 once TRBV5-6 TRBD2 TGTGCCAGCAGCGCTGGGACTAGCGGCTCCTACGAGCAGTACTTC CASSAGTSGSYEQYF
TRBJ1-5 NA TRBV10-2 TRBD1 TGCGCCACCCGACCGGGACAGGGATCCTCCACAAGCAATCAGCCCCAGCATTTT CATRPGQGSSTSNQPQHF
TRBJ2-3 NA TRBV27 NA TGTGCCAGCAGGCTACGAAATCCCACAGATACGCAGTATTTT CASRLRNPTDTQYF
TRBJ1-1 NA TRBV19 TRBD1 TGTGCCAGTATGGGCAGGGGGGGTCGGGCCACTGAAGCTTTCTTT CASMGRGGRATEAFF
TRBJ2-2 NA TRBV19 NA TGTGCCAGTAGTCTCAGACAGAGGCTAAGCGGGAACACCGGGGAGCTGTTTTTT CASSLRQRLSGNTGELFF
TRBJ2-1 NA TRBV11-3 NA TGTGCCAGCAGCTTAGGGCGTCATCAGGGGAATGAGCAGTTCTTC CASSLGRHQGNEQFF
TRBJ2-3 NA TRBV9 NA TGTGCCAGCAGCGTAGATCGAGTTTTTTCTAGCACAGATACGCAGTATTTT CASSVDRVFSSTDTQYF
TRBJ2-1 NA TRBV4-1 NA TGCGCCAGCAGCCATCCTCTGGCGGCCCAACGGTATAATGAGCAGTTCTTC CASSHPLAAQRYNEQFF
TRBJ1-4 NA TRBV28 NA TGTGCCAGCAGTTTTCTACCGGGGGGGCAAGGGGAAAAACTGTTTTTT CASSFLPGGQGEKLFF
TRBJ2-6 NA TRBV13 NA TGTGCCAGCAGCTTTGGCGGGCCCGTCTCTGGGGCCAACGTCCTGACTTTC CASSFGGPVSGANVLTF
TRBJ1-4 NA TRBV19 NA TGTGCCAGTAAGAGAGCAACTAATGAAAAACTGTTTTTT CASKRATNEKLFF
TRBJ1-1 NA TRBV7-2 NA TGTGCCAGCAGCTTAGGCCCGAACACTGCAGAAGCTTTCTTT CASSLGPNTAEAFF
TRBJ2-3 NA TRBV6-4 TRBD2 TGTGCCAGCAGCCGGGGGACTAGCGGCTTGGGTACGCAGTATTTT CASSRGTSGLGTQYF
TRBJ2-1 NA TRBV7-7 TRBD2 TGTGCCAGCAGCGCACTAGCGGGAGCTGCCAATGAGCAGTTCTTC CASSALAGAANEQFF
TRBJ2-3 NA TRBV10-1 TRBD2 TGCGCCAGCAGTTCTGAAGGACTAGCGGGAGCTGGCGGGGCCCCAGATACGCAGTATTTT CASSSEGLAGAGGAPDTQYF
TRBJ1-1 NA TRBV5-1 NA TGCGCCAGCAATTATGATACGGGACTCAGGAACACTGAAGCTTTCTTT CASNYDTGLRNTEAFF
TRBJ1-5 NA TRBV30 NA TGTGCCTGGAGTGTTTTGGCGAGGGGCCAGCCCCAGCATTTT CAWSVLARGQPQHF
TRBJ2-1 NA TRBV19 NA TGTGCCAGTAGTATAGTAGACTTAGACGAGCAGTTCTTC CASSIVDLDEQFF
TRBJ2-1 NA TRBV5-6 TRBD2 TGTGCCAGCAGCTTAATAGCGGGAGGGCCTGGATCTGAGCAGTTCTTC CASSLIAGGPGSEQFF
TRBJ1-1 NA TRBV11-3 TRBD1 TGTGCCAGCAGCCGACAGGGGCTTCTCTACGAGGCTTTCTTT CASSRQGLLYEAFF
TRBJ2-7 NA TRBV27 TRBD2 TGTGCCAGCAGTTTGTCCGGGGGGTACGAGCAGTACTTC CASSLSGGYEQYF
TRBJ2-3 NA TRBV2 NA TGTGCCAGCACCCGAGGGTCGGTCACAGATACGCAGTATTTT CASTRGSVTDTQYF